This T cell receptor beta chain was identified during a study of T cell repertoires in cytomegalovirus infection. Study information: As its CMV epitopes, the study selected recently identified HLA-C-restricted and well-studied HLA-B-restricted targets. Public TCR beta signatures indicated both CMV infection and matching HLA type. Study findings and constraints: It was HLA-C-restricted CMV-specific TCR beta clonotypes that dominated the response ex vivo. Summed public TCR beta family frequency identified CMV carriers bearing the relevant HLA.

This clonotype was seen a handful of times. No antigen is known for it. Deletions cut 6 bases from V and 4 bases from J, with 21 bases between. The CDR3 is made up of 16 amino acids. Germline V gene data show CDR1 as MNHEY and CDR2 as SVGAGI. In TCRdb, the reads were re-called with MiXCR into one record per CDR3 protein. The sample yields around 750,000 distinct CDR3 sequences, about 30% seen once. The chain carries TRBV6-5 and TRBJ1-2; TRBD1 is a possible D gene (6 bases). The clonotype comes from a human donor in good health (CMV status not recorded). Some clones in this sample may be carry-over from other donors' samples. The sample in question was cultured CD8+ T cells from PBMCs, obtained from culture after CMV antigen stimulation. The CDR3 loop is CASSSSEGGLPYGYTF. CDR3 nucleotide sequence: TGTGCCAGCAGCTCCTCCGAGGGGGGCCTACCCTATGGCTACACCTTC.